The rows below give T cell receptor beta chains drawn from one sample of a study of T cells in pancreatic ductal adenocarcinoma. TCRdb keeps only in-frame clones here, not all; method: immunoSEQ multiplex PCR. The data hold over 100,000 clones, with nearly 95% observed a single time. Sequenced: PBMCs. The receptors originated from a human donor with pancreatic ductal adenocarcinoma. Both conserved end residues are part of each CDR3. D genes are given only for firm matches. Clone size is not always given. Where it is, it says once, few, many or a class for expanded clones.

d_call j_call v_call clone_size cdr3_aa cdr3_nt
- TRBJ1-1 TRBV5-1 few CASSLGVTGMLDTEAFF TGCGCCAGCAGCTTGGGGGTTACAGGGATGCTTGACACTGAAGCTTTCTTT
- TRBJ2-3 TRBV7-2 once CASSLAGAYTQYF TGTGCCAGCAGCTTAGCGGGGGCCTATACGCAGTATTTT
TRBD1 TRBJ2-7 TRBV9 - CASSVGGGQGYEQYF TGTGCCAGCAGCGTAGGAGGGGGACAGGGCTACGAGCAGTACTTC
TRBD2 TRBJ2-1 TRBV30 - CAWRTGGYNEQFF TGTGCCTGGAGGACGGGAGGGTACAATGAGCAGTTCTTC
- TRBJ1-2 TRBV7-9 - CASSLEQGAGYTF TGTGCCAGCAGCTTGGAACAGGGAGCTGGCTACACCTTC
TRBD2 TRBJ2-7 TRBV6-5 - CASSYSSGRRYEQYF TGTGCCAGCAGTTACTCAAGCGGGAGAAGGTACGAGCAGTACTTC
- TRBJ2-7 TRBV5-1 - CASSRVPDSYEQYF TGCGCCAGCAGCCGGGTTCCGGATTCCTACGAGCAGTACTTC
TRBD2 TRBJ2-1 TRBV30 - CAWALAGSYNEQFF TGTGCCTGGGCACTAGCGGGCTCCTACAATGAGCAGTTCTTC
- TRBJ2-5 TRBV10-1 - CASSESTETQYF TGCGCCAGCAGTGAGTCAACTGAGACCCAGTACTTC
TRBD1 TRBJ2-3 TRBV10-3 - CATGGQGWSTDTQYF TGTGCCACCGGGGGACAGGGTTGGTCCACAGATACGCAGTATTTT
- TRBJ2-7 TRBV18 - CASSPPTGAYEQYF TGTGCCAGCTCACCCCCCACAGGAGCCTACGAGCAGTACTTC
TRBD1 TRBJ2-7 TRBV6-5 - CASSDPIGQGGEQYF TGTGCCAGCTCCGACCCAATTGGACAGGGTGGCGAGCAGTACTTC
- TRBJ2-2 TRBV7-9 - CASLRGTNTGELFF TGTGCCAGCCTCCGGGGGACGAACACCGGGGAGCTGTTTTTT
TRBD2 TRBJ2-7 TRBV5-4 few CASMLGLSGSEQYF TGTGCCAGCATGCTAGGACTGAGCGGGAGCGAGCAGTACTTC
- TRBJ2-6 TRBV15 - CATSRGSWVSGANVLTF TGTGCCACCAGCAGAGGGAGTTGGGTTTCTGGGGCCAACGTCCTGACTTTC
- TRBJ1-1 TRBV18 - CASAIRPSAGEAFF TGTGCCAGCGCCATCCGGCCCTCTGCGGGTGAAGCTTTCTTT
TRBD1 TRBJ2-7 TRBV12-5 - CASGLGQGAYEQYF TGTGCTAGTGGTCTAGGACAGGGGGCCTACGAGCAGTACTTC
TRBD2 TRBJ2-1 TRBV10-3 - CALGTSGNYNEQFF TGTGCCCTAGGGACTAGCGGGAATTACAATGAGCAGTTCTTC
TRBD1 TRBJ2-2 TRBV12-5 once CASGSWTGLSGELFF TGTGCTAGTGGTTCTTGGACAGGGTTGTCCGGGGAGCTGTTTTTT
- TRBJ2-5 TRBV4-3 - CASSQDRSGKETQYF TGCGCCAGCAGCCAAGATCGGTCAGGGAAAGAGACCCAGTACTTC
TRBD1 TRBJ1-4 TRBV30 - CAWSQQGEKLFF TGTGCCTGGAGTCAACAGGGGGAAAAACTGTTTTTT
TRBD2 TRBJ2-7 TRBV5-1 - CASSLAASGSYEQYF TGCGCCAGCAGCTTGGCGGCTAGCGGCTCCTACGAGCAGTACTTC
- TRBJ2-3 TRBV7-9 - CASSSQADTQYF TGTGCCAGCAGCTCTCAGGCCGATACGCAGTATTTT